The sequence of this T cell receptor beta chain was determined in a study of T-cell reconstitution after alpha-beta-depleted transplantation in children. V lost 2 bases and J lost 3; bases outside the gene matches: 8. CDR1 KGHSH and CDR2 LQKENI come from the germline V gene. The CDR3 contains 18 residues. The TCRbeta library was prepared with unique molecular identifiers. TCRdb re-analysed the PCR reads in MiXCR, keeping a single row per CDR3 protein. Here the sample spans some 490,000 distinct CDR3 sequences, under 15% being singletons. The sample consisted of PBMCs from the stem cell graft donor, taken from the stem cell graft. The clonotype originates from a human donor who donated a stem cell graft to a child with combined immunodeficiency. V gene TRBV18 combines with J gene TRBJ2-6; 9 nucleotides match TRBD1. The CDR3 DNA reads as TGTGCCAGCTCACCAGCCGGGACAGGGCTAGGTGGGGCCAACGTCCTGACTTTC. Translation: CASSPAGTGLGGANVLTF.